The next 32 T cell receptor beta chains were all read from a single sample in a study of vaccination and CD4 T cells after COVID-19. For these receptors, no antigen is known. The Oncomine TCR Beta short-read assay was applied to DNA of cultured CD4+ T cells. TCRdb used MiXCR to reprocess the PCR reads, holding one entry per CDR3 protein. Found here are 15,000 to 25,000 distinct CDR3 sequences, roughly three fifths of them singletons; the top ten hold approximately 10%. The treatment here: approximately 9-day PBMC culture with coronavirus spike peptide pools or control peptides (ViraFEST assay). The source material was CD4+ T cells from blood, cultured in vitro. These receptors were taken from a human donor who had recovered from COVID-19.

This chain uses TRBV20-1 with TRBJ2-1, with 8 bases that match TRBD1. The CDR3 sequence is 14 residues long. In germline, CDR1 is DFQATT, CDR2 SNEGSKA (reference sequence). Unmatched junction bases numbered 13, after V lost 6 bases and J lost 9 bases. The CDR3 protein is CSAPRTGLNSEQFF. Here the CDR3 DNA reads TGCAGTGCCCCCCGGACAGGGCTTAATTCTGAGCAGTTCTTC.

The chain links TRBV6-2 or TRBV6-3 to TRBJ1-5; no reliable D call. This CDR3 contains 14 residues. With 4 bases removed from V and 0 bases from J, the gap between germline ends came to 7 bases. CDR1 is MNHEY, CDR2 SVGEGT, per germline. As DNA, the CDR3 is TGTGCCAGCAGTTCTGTTAATAGCAATCAGCCCCAGCATTTT. The encoded protein is CASSSVNSNQPQHF.

The V and J genes are TRBV20-1 and TRBJ2-1, with D perhaps TRBD1 or TRBD2 (6 bases each). V lost 0 bases and J lost 0, with 18 bases in between. This CDR3 region has 18 residues. Germline CDR1 reads DFQATT; CDR2 reads SNEGSKA (reference sequence). Here the CDR3 reads CSARDRGSGGGSYNEQFF. The CDR3, as DNA: TGCAGTGCTAGAGATAGGGGGTCCGGGGGAGGCTCCTACAATGAGCAGTTCTTC.

The chain links TRBV4-1 to TRBJ1-2; D is perhaps TRBD1 (5 bases). The V gene lost 0 bases and the J gene lost 4 bases, with 12 bases spanning the gap. This CDR3 contains 15 residues. CDR1 MGHRA and CDR2 YSYEKL come from the germline V gene. CDR3 amino acids: CASSQDVRVSYGYTF. As DNA, the CDR3 is TGCGCCAGCAGCCAAGATGTCAGGGTTTCCTATGGCTACACCTTC.

This clonotype showed up just a few times. The rearrangement joins TRBV20-1 to TRBJ1-5; D possibly corresponds to TRBD1 (5 bases). V was cut by 6 bases and J by 4 bases, with 16 bases left in between. CDR1 and CDR2 from the germline V gene are DFQATT and SNEGSKA (reference sequence). CDR3 length: 14 residues. CDR3 nucleotide sequence: TGCAGTGCCCACTGGGGCCTTCCGAATCAGCCCCAGCATTTT. As protein: CSAHWGLPNQPQHF.

This sequence joins TRBV12-3 or TRBV12-4 and TRBJ2-7; D possibly corresponds to TRBD2 (6 bases). V lost 5 bases to trimming and J lost 1 base, with 12 bases between them. The CDR3 runs to 14 residues. CDR3 sequence: CASSRGGSSYEQYF. The DNA for the CDR3 is TGTGCCAGCAGTAGGGGAGGATCTTCCTACGAGCAGTACTTC.

This clonotype was seen more than once but under ten times. The chain uses TRBV6-2 or TRBV6-3 and TRBJ1-2; TRBD1 is a possible D gene (5 bases). Germline lookup yields CDR1 MNHEY and CDR2 SVGEGT. This CDR3 has 14 residues. V dropped 5 bases and J dropped 4 bases, with 14 bases sitting between them. This CDR3 reads CASSRPDRLYGYTF. As DNA, the CDR3 is TGTGCCAGCAGTCGCCCCGACAGACTCTATGGCTACACCTTC.

The rearrangement links TRBV20-1 to TRBJ2-7; 7 bases agree with TRBD1. The CDR3 has 12 amino acids. The germline V gene has CDR1 DFQATT and CDR2 SNEGSKA (reference sequence). Trimming at V came to 7 bases and at J to 6 bases, leaving 9 bases not matched to a gene. The CDR3 loop is CSGQGRRGEQYF. The CDR3 DNA reads as TGCAGTGGACAGGGTAGAAGAGGCGAGCAGTACTTC.

The chain joins TRBV5-1 to TRBJ1-5, with a tentative D call TRBD1 (6 bases). The V end lost 2 bases, the J end lost 5 bases, and 8 bases lay between the germline ends. The CDR3 has 13 residues. Per the germline V gene, CDR1 is SGHRS and CDR2 is YFSETQ. CDR3: CASSLGGDQPQHF. For the CDR3, the DNA is TGCGCCAGCAGCTTAGGGGGAGATCAGCCCCAGCATTTT.

The rearrangement uses TRBV20-1 and TRBJ1-1, with D possibly matching TRBD1 (5 bases). The germline V gene has CDR1 DFQATT and CDR2 SNEGSKA (reference sequence). This CDR3 has 12 residues. Trimming removed 2 bases from V and 11 bases from J, with 15 bases in between. The CDR3 is CSARTGDEVAFF. The CDR3 bases are TGCAGTGCTAGAACGGGGGACGAGGTTGCTTTCTTT.

The CDR3 loop is CASSRRDWTEAFF. The CDR3 DNA reads TGTGCCAGCAGCCGGAGGGACTGGACTGAAGCTTTCTTT. The chain has TRBV7-9 and TRBJ1-1; weak D call: TRBD1 (5 bases). This CDR3 is 13 amino acids long. The germline V gene encodes CDR1 SEHNR and CDR2 FQNEAQ (reference sequence). The germline V and J ends were trimmed by 5 bases and 5 bases, with 12 bases remaining between them.

The CDR3 DNA follows: TGCAGTGCTGTACTGGGCACTGAAGCTTTCTTT. As protein: CSAVLGTEAFF. This rearrangement joins TRBV20-1 to TRBJ1-1; unclear D gene. From germline, CDR1 is DFQATT and CDR2 SNEGSKA (reference sequence). V lost 5 bases and J 4 bases, leaving 8 bases between the germline ends. CDR3 length: 11 residues.

The chain uses TRBV7-2 and TRBJ2-7, with unresolved D. Between the trimmed V and J ends, which lost 1 base and 3 bases, there was a span of 7 bases. Germline V CDR1 and CDR2: SGHTA, FQGNSA. The CDR3 consists of 13 residues. CDR3 in DNA: TGTGCCAGCAGCTTAGGGACCCTCTACGAGCAGTACTTC. Its translation: CASSLGTLYEQYF.

The V gene is TRBV7-8, the J gene TRBJ2-2, with 8 bases aligning to TRBD1. This CDR3 is 16 amino acids long. CDR1 and CDR2 (germline): SGHVS, FQNEAQ. V was pared by 5 bases and J by 5 bases, with 10 bases of the junction left unmatched. The CDR3 DNA sequence: TGTGCCAGCAGCAGAGAGTCAGGGGGCGCGACCGGGGAGCTGTTTTTT. This gives the protein CASSRESGGATGELFF.

This clonotype was seen a handful of times. The CDR3 protein is CASRLAGRREEGYTF. DNA for the CDR3: TGTGCCAGTAGGTTAGCTGGGCGCCGGGAGGAGGGCTACACCTTC. V usage is TRBV19 and J usage is TRBJ1-2; D ambiguous. The CDR3 has 15 amino acids. With 6 bases removed from V and 8 bases from J, the gap between germline ends came to 22 bases. Germline V gene sequence: CDR1 LNHDA, CDR2 SQIVND (reference sequence).

The chain recombines TRBV27 with TRBJ1-5; 8 bases agree with TRBD1. Germline assignment: CDR1 MNHEY and CDR2 SMNVEV (reference sequence). With 3 bases clipped from V and 7 bases from J, the junction kept 8 bases outside the gene matches. The CDR3 has 15 residues. The CDR3 DNA sequence: TGTGCCAGCAGTTTGTTTCAGGGGGCCGGACAGCCCCAGCATTTT. Its translation: CASSLFQGAGQPQHF.

The V call is TRBV2, the J call TRBJ1-5; D gene ambiguous. Trimming removed 4 bases at V and 0 bases at J, with 10 bases between. The CDR3 is made up of 15 amino acids. Germline V gene lookup returns CDR1 SNHLY and CDR2 FYNNEI. DNA for the CDR3: TGTGCCAGCAGTGTGACGGGTAATAGCAATCAGCCCCAGCATTTT. Its translation is CASSVTGNSNQPQHF. Using reference TRBV2 and TRBJ1-5 for the parts outside the CDR3, the full variable domain is EPEVTQTPSHQVTQMGQEVILRCVPISNHLYFYWYRQILGQKVEFLVSFYNNEISEKSEIFDDQFSVERPDGSNFTLKIRSTKLEDSAMYFCASSVTGNSNQPQHFGDGTRLSIL.

V usage is TRBV25-1 and J usage is TRBJ1-5; the match to TRBD1 covers 12 bases. Trimming cost V 3 bases and J 7 bases; bases outside gene matches: 7. The CDR3 contains 16 residues. Germline CDR1 is MGHDK and CDR2 is SYGVNS. CDR3 sequence: CASSDSGQGARQPQHF. Here the CDR3 DNA reads TGTGCCAGCAGTGACTCGGGACAGGGGGCACGGCAGCCCCAGCATTTT.

The rearrangement joins TRBV6-5 to TRBJ2-5; TRBD2 is a possible D gene (6 bases). The V gene's germline CDR1 is MNHEY and CDR2 SVGAGI. V was cut by 4 bases and J by 9 bases, with 15 bases left in between. This CDR3 spans 13 amino acids. CDR3 sequence: CASSSTGLQAQYF. The DNA of the CDR3 is TGTGCCAGCAGTTCAACGGGACTTCAGGCCCAGTACTTC.

The chain couples TRBV18 to TRBJ1-6; 10 bases map to TRBD1. The germline V gene has CDR1 KGHSH and CDR2 LQKENI. This CDR3 has 15 residues. Trimming cost V 0 bases and J 7 bases; bases outside gene matches: 0. CDR3 in DNA: TGTGCCAGCTCACCACCGGGACAGGGGAATTCACCCCTCCACTTT. Translated, it gives CASSPPGQGNSPLHF.

This clonotype was found once. This chain joins TRBV20-1 and TRBJ2-6; D is unresolved. CDR1 and CDR2 from the germline V gene are DFQATT and SNEGSKA (reference sequence). The CDR3 consists of 17 residues. V lost 4 bases and J 0 bases, leaving 16 bases between the germline ends. The CDR3 nucleotides are TGCAGTGCTACCACCCCCCTTATGGCCTCTGGGGCCAACGTCCTGACTTTC. Its translation is CSATTPLMASGANVLTF.

With respect to this clonotype: At one boundary the junction diverges from the germline segment, which might be a read error. The chain joins TRBV7-3 to TRBJ2-4; D remains unclear. Germline V gene lookup returns CDR1 SGHTA and CDR2 FQGTGA. This CDR3 region has 8 residues. The CDR3 nucleotides are TGTGCCAGCAGCTTCCGAGGATTC. As protein: CASSFRGF.

The chain employs TRBV6-1 and TRBJ1-2; D is perhaps TRBD1 (6 bases). V lost 6 bases to trimming and J lost 0 bases, with 11 bases between them. In germline, CDR1 is MNHNS, CDR2 SASEGT. CDR3 length equals 14 residues. CDR3 protein: CASRTDRTNYGYTF. The CDR3 DNA reads TGTGCCAGCAGAACCGACAGGACTAACTATGGCTACACCTTC.

The chain combines TRBV11-2 with TRBJ2-5; D unresolved. The germline V gene has CDR1 SGHAT and CDR2 FQNNGV. V lost 1 base to trimming and J lost 2 bases, with 8 bases between them. The length of the CDR3 is 14 residues. The CDR3 bases are TGTGCCAGCAGCTTAGGAACCCCACAAGAGACCCAGTACTTC. It encodes CASSLGTPQETQYF. The variable domain in full, with the rest retrieved from reference TRBV11-2 and TRBJ2-5, is EAGVAQSPRYKIIEKRQSVAFWCNPISGHATLYWYQQILGQGPKLLIQFQNNGVVDDSQLPKDRFSAERLKGVDSTLKIQPAKLEDSAVYLCASSLGTPQETQYFGPGTRLLVL.

There are a few counts of this clonotype. V gene TRBV15 combines with J gene TRBJ2-7; 8 positions agree with TRBD1. This CDR3 is built from 15 residues. Germline trimming cut 3 bases from V and 3 bases from J; bases unmatched to any gene: 7. The germline V gene encodes CDR1 LNHNV and CDR2 YYDKDF (reference sequence). The CDR3 sequence: CATSSYRGENYEQYF. CDR3 DNA sequence: TGTGCCACCAGCAGCTACAGGGGGGAAAACTACGAGCAGTACTTC.

The CDR3 DNA sequence: TGTGCCAGTAGTATAGCAGGGGGCACAGATACGCAGTATTTT. Translated: CASSIAGGTDTQYF. The rearrangement uses TRBV19 and TRBJ2-3, with D perhaps TRBD1 (6 bases). Per germline, CDR1 LNHDA and CDR2 SQIVND (reference sequence). This CDR3 spans 14 amino acids. V shed 1 base and J shed 1 base, with 6 bases lying between them.

The CDR3 coding sequence is TGTGCCAGCAGCTGGGGACTAGCGGGAGGGCCAGAGGGGAATGAGCAGTTCTTC. Protein product: CASSWGLAGGPEGNEQFF. This chain connects TRBV7-2 to TRBJ2-1; 16 bases line up with TRBD2. Germline V gene data show CDR1 as SGHTA and CDR2 as FQGNSA. V trimming: 4 bases; J trimming: 7 bases; junction bases outside the gene matches: 10. This CDR3 has 18 residues.

The chain has TRBV5-6 and TRBJ2-6; 7 bases fit TRBD1. V trimming: 0 bases; J trimming: 0 bases; junction bases outside the gene matches: 6. The CDR3 length is 18 residues. In germline, CDR1 is SGHDT, CDR2 YYEEEE. CDR3: CASSLGPGQPSGANVLTF. The DNA for the CDR3 is TGTGCCAGCAGCTTGGGGCCGGGACAGCCCTCTGGGGCCAACGTCCTGACTTTC. Together with reference TRBV5-6 and TRBJ2-6, the CDR3 gives the full variable domain: DAGVTQSPTHLIKTRGQQVTLRCSPKSGHDTVSWYQQALGQGPQFIFQYYEEEERQRGNFPDRFSGHQFPNYSSELNVNALLLGDSALYLCASSLGPGQPSGANVLTFGAGSRLTVL.

The genes are TRBV5-1 and TRBJ2-3; unclear D gene. CDR1 and CDR2 (germline): SGHRS, YFSETQ. The V end lost 0 bases, the J end lost 6 bases, and 5 bases lay between the germline ends. The CDR3 length is 12 residues. The CDR3 region is CASSLELDTQYF. The DNA for the CDR3 is TGCGCCAGCAGCTTGGAATTGGATACGCAGTATTTT. The full variable domain, rest sourced from reference TRBV5-1 and TRBJ2-3, is KAGVTQTPRYLIKTRGQQVTLSCSPISGHRSVSWYQQTPGQGLQFLFEYFSETQRNKGNFPGRFSGRQFSNSRSEMNVSTLELGDSALYLCASSLELDTQYFGPGTRLTVL.

The chain couples TRBV11-3 to TRBJ1-2, with D unclear. The CDR3 is 14 amino acids. Per the germline V gene, CDR1 is SGHNT and CDR2 is YENEEA. Trimming pared 3 bases from V and 1 base from J, leaving 9 bases between. CDR3 residues: CASSLERDNYGYTF. CDR3 nucleotides: TGTGCCAGCAGCTTGGAAAGGGATAACTATGGCTACACCTTC.

V is TRBV6-2 or TRBV6-3 and J is TRBJ1-2, with TRBD1 as a possible D gene (5 bases). The CDR3 loop spans 14 amino acids. Trimming took 2 bases from V and 4 from J, leaving 11 bases between them. The germline V gene has CDR1 MNHEY and CDR2 SVGEGT. This CDR3 is CASSYRQGGYGYTF. The CDR3 DNA follows: TGTGCCAGCAGTTACCGGCAGGGTGGCTATGGCTACACCTTC.

The chain uses TRBV7-8 and TRBJ2-3, with D possibly TRBD2 on 6 matching bases. Germline CDR1 and CDR2: SGHVS and FQNEAQ. The CDR3 extends over 16 amino acids. Deletions cut 1 base from V and 3 bases from J, with 14 bases between. CDR3 sequence: CASSLGPAGRTDTQYF. CDR3 DNA: TGTGCCAGCAGCTTAGGGCCAGCGGGTAGAACAGATACGCAGTATTTT.